The 15 T cell receptor beta chains below come from one sample, sequenced in a study of T-cell memory formation after mild COVID-19. TCRdb reprocessed the 5' RACE reads via MiXCR and lists one record per CDR3 protein. Of under 300,000 distinct CDR3 sequences in the sample, over 9% are singletons; the top ten hold more than 20%. Input material: PBMCs or a T cell subset sorted from them (not recorded which). These receptors were obtained from a man aged 18 to 29 who had mild COVID-19 (a few samples of this study predate the infection). Cell type and time point are not known.

This clonotype was observed a handful of times. J is TRBJ2-2 and V is TRBV6-5; D could derive from TRBD1 or TRBD2 (6 bases each). The CDR3 runs to 14 residues. Trimming removed 7 bases from V and 8 bases from J, with 17 bases in between. Per the germline V gene, CDR1 is MNHEY and CDR2 is SVGAGI. The CDR3 nucleotides are TGTGCCAGCAATCCTGGGGGGCTGGTAGGGGAGCTGTTTTTT. It translates to CASNPGGLVGELFF.

In this sample, this clonotype turned up a few times. The chain uses TRBV5-5 and TRBJ1-2; maybe TRBD1 (6 bases). The ends were cut back, 3 bases at V and 3 bases at J, with 15 bases in the middle. The CDR3 consists of 15 residues. In germline, CDR1 is SGHKS, CDR2 YYEKEE (reference sequence). The CDR3 sequence: CASSYLGQPHYGYTF. The CDR3 DNA sequence: TGTGCCAGCAGCTACCTCGGACAGCCTCACTATGGCTACACCTTC.

The rearrangement joins TRBV5-6 to TRBJ2-3, with D uncertain. The CDR3 totals 12 residues. CDR1 and CDR2 (germline): SGHDT, YYEEEE. Trimming shortened V by 4 bases and J by 11 bases, and 14 bases separated the two germline ends. The CDR3 DNA is TGTGCCAGCAGCGCTCCGGCAACAGAGCAGTATTTT. Translation: CASSAPATEQYF.

This clonotype was detected ten times or more. The chain uses TRBV5-1 and TRBJ1-1; D is unresolved. The CDR3 spans 13 residues. The germline V and J ends were trimmed by 2 bases and 1 base, with 6 bases remaining between them. Germline loops: CDR1 SGHRS, CDR2 YFSETQ. The CDR3 protein is CASSLETNTEAFF. The CDR3 region has the DNA TGCGCCAGCAGCTTAGAGACGAACACTGAAGCTTTCTTT.

This chain joins TRBV4-1 and TRBJ2-5; D tentatively fits TRBD1 or TRBD2 (6 bases each). V was trimmed by 1 base and J by 6 bases, leaving 21 bases between them. The CDR3 loop spans 17 amino acids. CDR1 is MGHRA and CDR2 is YSYEKL in the germline V gene. The CDR3 region is CASSQGGARGALKTQYF. The CDR3 DNA follows: TGCGCCAGCAGCCAAGGGGGGGCCCGGGGTGCCTTGAAGACCCAGTACTTC.

There are a few counts of this clonotype. The chain has TRBV7-2 and TRBJ2-4; either TRBD1 or TRBD2 may fit D (5 bases each). The germline V gene has CDR1 SGHTA and CDR2 FQGNSA. Trimming cost V 1 base and J 7 bases, with 14 bases left between them. CDR3 length: 15 residues. CDR3 in amino acids: CASSLVVGEGNIQYF. The CDR3 bases are TGTGCCAGCAGCTTAGTTGTTGGAGAGGGGAACATTCAGTACTTC.

This clonotype showed up just a few times. The chain employs TRBV6-1 and TRBJ1-5; no definite D call. The CDR3 totals 15 residues. Trimming removed 2 bases at V and 2 bases at J, with 10 bases between. CDR1 and CDR2 (germline): MNHNS, SASEGT. The CDR3 region is CASSEYPRGNQPQHF. The CDR3, as DNA: TGTGCCAGCAGTGAATATCCGAGGGGCAATCAGCCCCAGCATTTT.

This sequence joins TRBV20-1 and TRBJ2-5, with a possible D match to TRBD2 (6 bases). V shed 3 bases and J shed 5 bases, with 16 bases lying between them. Germline lookup yields CDR1 DFQATT and CDR2 SNEGSKA (reference sequence). The CDR3 length is 14 residues. CDR3 coding DNA: TGCAGTGCTAGGGGGTCGGCGGGGCGTGAGACCCAGTACTTC. This sequence encodes CSARGSAGRETQYF.

This clonotype was seen repeatedly, ten times or more. The rearrangement links TRBV7-9 to TRBJ1-1, with a tentative D call TRBD1 (5 bases). This CDR3 contains 17 residues. V lost 4 bases and J 4 bases, leaving 22 bases between the germline ends. From germline, CDR1 is SEHNR and CDR2 FQNEAQ (reference sequence). As DNA, the CDR3 is TGTGCCAGCAGCTCTGGGTGGTTGGCAGGGATGGGCACTGAAGCTTTCTTT. Its translation is CASSSGWLAGMGTEAFF.

V usage is TRBV5-5 and J usage is TRBJ2-1; tentative D call: TRBD1 (5 bases). CDR1 and CDR2 (germline): SGHKS, YYEKEE (reference sequence). The V end was cut by 1 base, the J end by 8 bases, with 13 bases between. The CDR3 is 14 residues long. CDR3: CASSLYQEGDEQFF. As DNA, the CDR3 is TGTGCCAGCAGCTTGTATCAAGAAGGGGATGAGCAGTTCTTC.

This clonotype was seen a few times. The chain combines TRBV5-1 with TRBJ1-1; weak D call: TRBD1 (5 bases). The germline CDR1 and CDR2 sequences are SGHRS and YFSETQ. The ends were cut back, 1 base at V and 2 bases at J, with 9 bases in the middle. This CDR3 spans 14 amino acids. Written as DNA, the CDR3 is TGCGCCAGCAGCTTGAGGGGTGACAACACTGAAGCTTTCTTT. Protein sequence: CASSLRGDNTEAFF.

This clonotype was counted a few times. The gene calls are TRBV5-6 and TRBJ2-7; D call uncertain. CDR1 SGHDT and CDR2 YYEEEE come from the germline V gene. The CDR3 runs 12 residues. V lost 4 bases, J lost 4 bases, and 9 bases lay in between. In nucleotides, the CDR3 is TGTGCCAGCAGCACGACAACTTACGAGCAGTACTTC. Its translation is CASSTTTYEQYF.

The CDR3 loop is CASSLGPSGYSSYNEQFF. The CDR3 DNA is TGTGCCAGCAGCTTGGGTCCTAGCGGGTATAGCTCCTACAATGAGCAGTTCTTC. The chain recombines TRBV7-8 with TRBJ2-1; TRBD2 aligns across 8 bases. With 3 bases clipped from V and 0 bases from J, the junction kept 10 bases outside the gene matches. Per germline, CDR1 SGHVS and CDR2 FQNEAQ. The CDR3 length is 18 residues.

The gene calls are TRBV30 and TRBJ2-7, with 11 bases aligning to TRBD2. Germline V gene data show CDR1 as GTSNPN and CDR2 as SVGIG (reference sequence). The V segment lost 6 bases and the J segment 0 bases; nucleotides outside the gene matches: 7. The CDR3 is 15 amino acids. CDR3 region: CACHRLAGSSYEQYF. CDR3 sequence (DNA): TGTGCCTGTCATAGACTAGCGGGGAGCTCCTACGAGCAGTACTTC.

CDR3 amino acids: CASSLDGRSYNSPLHF. Written as DNA, the CDR3 is TGTGCCAGCAGCTTAGATGGGAGGTCCTATAATTCACCCCTCCACTTT. The chain recombines TRBV13 with TRBJ1-6; no clear D. The CDR3 extends over 16 amino acids. V lost 1 base and J 1 base, leaving 8 bases between the germline ends. The germline V gene encodes CDR1 PRHDT and CDR2 FYEKMQ (reference sequence).